The 4 T cell receptor beta chains reported below all come from one sample, sequenced in a study of cytomegalovirus exposure and HLA in healthy donors. This table comes from immunoSEQ multiplex PCR, and its TCRdb copy is limited to in-frame clones, with some not included. In the table there are approximately 300,000 clones, roughly 88% of which are singletons. Sequenced: PBMCs. The source of these receptors is a woman in her late teens or twenties in good health and CMV-seronegative.

The chain is built from TRBV4-1 and TRBJ2-1, with a possible D match to TRBD2 (6 bases). CDR3 size: 16 residues. Germline V gene sequence: CDR1 MGHRA, CDR2 YSYEKL. Trimming stripped 1 base from V and 9 bases from J, with 19 bases between. This CDR3 is CASSQVPGLPSSEQFF. CDR3 in DNA: TGCGCCAGCAGCCAAGTCCCGGGACTCCCTTCGAGTGAGCAGTTCTTC.

J is TRBJ1-1 and V is TRBV27; D not resolved. This CDR3 region has 14 residues. Germline V gene sequence: CDR1 MNHEY, CDR2 SMNVEV (reference sequence). V was pared by 5 bases and J by 4 bases, with 14 bases between. This CDR3 is CASSPRAAGTEAFF. The CDR3 coding sequence is TGTGCCAGCAGTCCCCGGGCGGCGGGCACTGAAGCTTTCTTT.

J is TRBJ1-2 and V is TRBV23-1; D unresolved. TRBV23-1 is an ORF, with its function uncertain. Trimming took 3 bases from V and 8 from J, leaving 19 bases between them. This CDR3 contains 15 residues. For the CDR3, the DNA is TGCGCCAGCAGTCAGCCCCATCCGGAGCTTAGAGGCTACACCTTC. This gives the protein CASSQPHPELRGYTF.

This clone appeared a few times. The genes are TRBV25-1 and TRBJ2-7; 9 bases are a match to TRBD2. V was clipped by 4 bases and J by 5 bases; unmatched bases: 12. The CDR3 consists of 16 residues. The germline V gene encodes CDR1 MGHDK and CDR2 SYGVNS. The CDR3, as DNA: TGTGCCAGCAGTGCCGGGGAAGGGACTAGCTGGGACGAGCAGTACTTC. It codes for CASSAGEGTSWDEQYF.